This entry features one T cell receptor beta chain sequence. Its target is unknown. The sample belongs to a study of cytomegalovirus exposure and HLA in healthy donors. General study results and limits: According to the study, around 160 TCR beta chains were cytomegalovirus-associated. One later analysis reportedly identified an Asian-associated ancestry cluster that showed fewer N-insertions than the roughly 720-donor mean.

The PCR had 60 Vbeta and 13 Jbeta primers. The method was immunoSEQ multiplex PCR; TCRdb's version includes in-frame clones alone and lacks a portion of them. The sample yields 95,000 to 150,000 clones, roughly a sixth seen once. From germline, CDR1 is SGHAT and CDR2 FQNNGV. Between the trimmed V and J ends, which lost 4 bases and 0 bases, there was a span of 10 bases. The CDR3 is 15 amino acids. This sequence was found in a female donor in good health and CMV-seropositive. The V call is TRBV11-2, the J call TRBJ2-1; D ambiguous. Sequences were obtained from PBMCs. CDR3 coding DNA: TGTGCCAGCAGCTACCTACTTAGCTCCTACAATGAGCAGTTCTTC. This encodes CASSYLLSSYNEQFF.